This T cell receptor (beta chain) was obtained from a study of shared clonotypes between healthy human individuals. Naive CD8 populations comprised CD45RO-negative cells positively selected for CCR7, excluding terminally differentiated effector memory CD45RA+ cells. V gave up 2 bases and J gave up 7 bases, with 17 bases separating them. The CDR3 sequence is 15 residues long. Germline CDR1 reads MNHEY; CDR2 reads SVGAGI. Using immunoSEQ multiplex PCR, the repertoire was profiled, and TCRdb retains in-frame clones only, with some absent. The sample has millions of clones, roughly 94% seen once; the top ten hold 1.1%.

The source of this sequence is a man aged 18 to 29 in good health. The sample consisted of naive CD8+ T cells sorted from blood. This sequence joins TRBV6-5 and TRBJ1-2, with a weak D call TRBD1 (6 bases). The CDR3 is CASSYGREGDGGYTF. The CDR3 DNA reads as TGTGCCAGCAGTTACGGGAGGGAGGGGGATGGTGGCTACACCTTC.